This TCR beta chain was documented in a study of cytomegalovirus exposure and HLA in healthy donors. Study-wide points: The authors later found most CMV-associated TCR beta chains appeared HLA-restricted.

V lost 2 bases, J lost 7 bases, and 8 bases lay in between. This CDR3 has 13 amino acids. Per the germline V gene, CDR1 is SEHNR and CDR2 is FQNEAQ (reference sequence). Notes on this clone: Its antigen is undetermined.

Use of 60 Vbeta and 13 Jbeta primers characterized the PCR. Here immunoSEQ multiplex PCR was the method, and the copy in TCRdb shows in-frame clones only, minus some. The data hold about 200,000 clones, with about 74% observed a single time. This receptor was identified in a middle-aged man in good health and CMV-seronegative. Sequenced material: PBMCs. The chain joins TRBV7-9 to TRBJ2-2, with D unclear. The CDR3 bases are TGTGCCAGCAGCTTAACGTCCGGCGGGGAGCTGTTTTTT. This gives the protein CASSLTSGGELFF.